This TCR beta chain was found in a study of post-analysis software for immune sequencing data. Whole-study results and caveats: In patients, a few TRBV segments were more frequent than in controls, with TRBV5-6, TRBV5-1 and TRBV20-1 among them. Among multiple sclerosis patients, normalized Chao1 diversity was significantly below that of controls.

cDNA libraries for TCR beta contained unique molecular identifiers. The yield from approximately 1 to 10 million T cells was 500,000 or so cDNA molecules in total. TCRdb independently ran MiXCR on the PCR reads; one entry per CDR3 protein. The table shows fewer than 850,000 distinct CDR3 sequences, with just over 45% occurring only once. CDR1 and CDR2 (germline): SGHDT, YYEEEE. Trimming took 2 bases from V and 2 from J, leaving 8 bases between them. The CDR3 has 14 amino acids. On this clonotype: Antigen: not known.

This clonotype was sampled from a girl under 18 with multiple sclerosis. The chain uses TRBV5-6 and TRBJ2-4; the D gene is possibly TRBD2 (5 bases). Source material: blood. This CDR3 reads CASSFSGTKNIQYF. The CDR3, as DNA: TGTGCCAGCAGCTTTTCGGGAACCAAAAACATTCAGTACTTC.